Presented here are 2 T cell receptor beta chains from one specimen sequenced in a study of identical twins. TCRdb fed the 5' RACE reads into MiXCR, producing one record per CDR3 protein. The sample gives 1.5 million to 2 million distinct CDR3 sequences, roughly a third of which show up once; approximately 0.25% is in the top ten. Sequencing was performed on cord blood. These receptors were collected from a newborn girl in good health.

The chain couples TRBV4-2 to TRBJ2-3, with 7 nucleotides matching TRBD2. Per the germline V gene, CDR1 is LGHNA and CDR2 is YNFKEQ. The CDR3 extends over 18 amino acids. The junction had 14 bases not matched to a gene; V was cut back by 2 bases and J by 3 bases. This CDR3 reads CASSQIGGGRVRTDTQYF. DNA for the CDR3: TGTGCCAGCAGCCAAATCGGAGGCGGGAGAGTTCGGACAGATACGCAGTATTTT.

V and J are TRBV21-1 and TRBJ2-4; TRBD2, as called in the table, went unchecked against the DNA. TRBV21-1 is given as a pseudogene. The CDR3 length is 16 residues. The CDR3 here is CASSKVEREGHNEQYF. The CDR3 coding sequence is TGTGCCAGCAGCAAAGTGGAGCGGGAGGGCCACAATGAGCAGTACTTC.